A selection of T cell receptor beta chains follows, all from one sample in a study of graft-versus-host responses after intestinal transplantation. Measured with immunoSEQ multiplex PCR; TCRdb has only the in-frame clones, and not every one. The table lists around 84,000 clones, roughly four fifths of them singletons, with about a sixth in the top ten. Their specific antigens are unknown. This material consisted of unstimulated CD8+ T cells sorted from spleen or lymph node cells, taken before intestinal transplant. These receptors all stem from a human donor who received an intestinal transplant. Both conserved end residues are part of each CDR3. The order of the fields is V gene, D gene, clone size, J gene, CDR3 DNA, CDR3 protein. D genes are given only for firm matches. Only part of the rows carry a size: once, few, many, or a class if the clone is expanded.

>TRBV2|.|once|TRBJ2-7
TGTGCCAGCAGCGACGGAGGTTCCTACGAGCAGTACTTC
CASSDGGSYEQYF
>TRBV6-1|.|.|TRBJ1-5
TGTGCCAGCAGTGACGAGGGGGGAGGCCAGCCCCAGCATTTT
CASSDEGGGQPQHF
>TRBV6-1|.|.|TRBJ1-4
TGTGCCAGCAAGACATCAACTAATGAAAAACTGTTTTTT
CASKTSTNEKLFF
>TRBV4-1|TRBD1|.|TRBJ2-7
TGCGCCAGCAGCTGGACAGGGGACGAGCAGTACTTC
CASSWTGDEQYF
>TRBV11-2|TRBD1|.|TRBJ1-1
TGTGCCAGCAGCTTAGATACCGGACAGGCTGAAGCTTTCTTT
CASSLDTGQAEAFF
>TRBV6-5|.|.|TRBJ2-7
TGTGCCAGCAGTTACTCGATTTTCGGGAACGAGCAGTACTTC
CASSYSIFGNEQYF
>TRBV28|.|.|TRBJ2-3
TGTGCCAGCAGTTTATCTTCCAGGGAGGTCCAAACAGATACGCAGTATTTT
CASSLSSREVQTDTQYF
>TRBV7-2|.|.|TRBJ2-5
TGTGCCAGCAGCTGGGAGACCCAGTACTTC
CASSWETQYF
>TRBV7-8|.|.|TRBJ1-1
TGTGCCAGCAGCTCTAACCTCATTCGCGGGGATAACACTGAAGCTTTCTTT
CASSSNLIRGDNTEAFF
>TRBV30|TRBD1|.|TRBJ2-7
TGTGCCTGGCGGGGCGGGACAGGGCCCTACGAGCAGTACTTC
CAWRGGTGPYEQYF
>TRBV6-5|.|.|TRBJ1-1
TGTGCCAGCAGTGCTACAGGTGTTGTTGAAGCTTTCTTT
CASSATGVVEAFF
>TRBV2|.|.|TRBJ2-5
TGTGCCAGCAGTGAAGCCATGGGGGTGAGGGTTCAAGAGACCCAGTACTTC
CASSEAMGVRVQETQYF
>TRBV6-1|.|.|TRBJ2-7
TGTGCCAGCAGTGAACGGACCCCTTACGAGCAGTACTTC
CASSERTPYEQYF
>TRBV28|TRBD1|few|TRBJ2-1
TGTGCCAGCAGGGTGAACAGGGGGCGCGAGAATGAGCAGTTCTTC
CASRVNRGRENEQFF
>TRBV9|TRBD1|.|TRBJ2-1
TGTGCCAGCAGCGTAGCTCCCGGACAGGGCCCTCCAACCTACAATGAGCAGTTCTTC
CASSVAPGQGPPTYNEQFF
>TRBV19|TRBD1|.|TRBJ1-1
TGTGCCAGTACCCGCCAGGGGGGGGAAGCTTTCTTT
CASTRQGGEAFF
>TRBV6-5|.|.|TRBJ1-1
TGTGCCAGCAGTTCGACCCCATGGGTCAACACTGAAGCTTTCTTT
CASSSTPWVNTEAFF
>TRBV28|TRBD2|.|TRBJ2-7
TGTGCCAGCAGGAGATCCGGGACTATTCCCCTCGAGCAGTACTTC
CASRRSGTIPLEQYF
>TRBV29-1|.|.|TRBJ1-1
TGCAGCGCTAGGCCGGGGGATGGGACTGAAGCTTTCTTT
CSARPGDGTEAFF
>TRBV30|TRBD2|.|TRBJ2-5
TGTGCCTGGAGTGTAGGGTCTAGCGGACAAGAGACCCAGTACTTC
CAWSVGSSGQETQYF
>TRBV4-1|TRBD2|.|TRBJ2-1
TGCGCCAGCAGCCAAGATGGAAATAGCGGGACCTACAATGAGCAGTTCTTC
CASSQDGNSGTYNEQFF
>TRBV11-2|.|.|TRBJ2-7
TGTGCCAGCAGCCCCTCGGGGTCGTACGAGCAGTACTTC
CASSPSGSYEQYF
>TRBV6-1|TRBD1|once|TRBJ1-6
TGTGCCAGCAGTTCGGACAGGGGCGGCTCACCCCTCCACTTT
CASSSDRGGSPLHF
>TRBV5-1|.|few|TRBJ2-7
TGCGCCAGCAGACTGGGGAGGGGGGTCTCCTACGAGCAGTACTTC
CASRLGRGVSYEQYF
>TRBV5-6|.|.|TRBJ2-7
TGTGCCAGCAGCTTGTACGGTCCTCGGGAGCAGTACTTC
CASSLYGPREQYF
>TRBV28|.|once|TRBJ2-1
TGTGCCAGCAGTCCCCAGGCGGGTAGCTCCTACAATGAGCAGTTCTTC
CASSPQAGSSYNEQFF
>TRBV4-2|TRBD1|.|TRBJ2-3
TGTGCCAGCAGCCAATACTACAGGGGAACAGATACGCAGTATTTT
CASSQYYRGTDTQYF
>TRBV29-1|.|.|TRBJ1-2
TGCAGCGTTGAAGATTGGTGGGCCGGAGCTAACTATGGCTACACCTTC
CSVEDWWAGANYGYTF
>TRBV6-1|TRBD2|.|TRBJ2-3
TGTGCCAGCAGTGAAGAGGCAAGCGGGAGTCCCCCAGATACGCAGTATTTT
CASSEEASGSPPDTQYF
>TRBV5-4|TRBD1|.|TRBJ2-5
TGTGCCAGCAGCTTATGGACAGGGGGGGAGACCCAGTACTTC
CASSLWTGGETQYF
>TRBV28|TRBD2|.|TRBJ2-1
TGTGCCAGCAGTTTGTTCCGTGGAGCTAGCGGGGGGGGCAATGAGCAGTTCTTC
CASSLFRGASGGGNEQFF
>TRBV10-3|TRBD2|once|TRBJ2-1
TGTGCCATCAGTGGTTCGGGGGGGCAAAATGAGCAGTTCTTC
CAISGSGGQNEQFF
>TRBV6-5|TRBD2|.|TRBJ2-7
TGTGCCAGCAGAATGACGACTAGCGGGAGATACGAGCAGTACTTC
CASRMTTSGRYEQYF
>TRBV7-4|TRBD1|.|TRBJ1-1
TGTGCCAGCAGCTCAGGGGGGGCTCTGAACACTGAAGCTTTCTTT
CASSSGGALNTEAFF
>TRBV7-7|.|.|TRBJ2-1
TGTGCTAGCAGCTTATGGGGGCTAGCTCCTCGCAATGAGCAGTTCTTC
CASSLWGLAPRNEQFF
>TRBV4-1|.|.|TRBJ1-5
TGCGCCAGCAGCCAAGGAACCCTAAGCAATCAGCCCCAGCATTTT
CASSQGTLSNQPQHF
>TRBV2|.|.|TRBJ1-5
TGTGCCAGCAGTGAAAGGGTAGGTCAGCCCCAGCATTTT
CASSERVGQPQHF
>TRBV6-5|.|few|TRBJ2-7
TGTGCCAGCAGTTACTCGCCGGACTCGTACGAGCAGTACTTC
CASSYSPDSYEQYF
>TRBV6-5|.|.|TRBJ2-5
TGTGCCAGCAGTTATCTGGGACAAGAGACCCAGTACTTC
CASSYLGQETQYF
>TRBV11-2|.|.|TRBJ2-1
TGTGCCAGCAGCTTAGGAATTGGGGGACCGGATGAGCAGTTCTTC
CASSLGIGGPDEQFF
>TRBV7-3|.|.|TRBJ2-2
TGTGCCAGCAGCTTACTAGACAACACCGGGGAGCTGTTTTTT
CASSLLDNTGELFF
>TRBV28|.|.|TRBJ2-1
TGTGCCAGCAGTTTGGTGAAATACAATGAGCAGTTCTTC
CASSLVKYNEQFF
>TRBV5-6|.|.|TRBJ1-3
TGTGCCAGCAGCTCACTCGGGGGACCCTCTGGAAACACCATATATTTT
CASSSLGGPSGNTIYF
>TRBV5-1|TRBD2|.|TRBJ2-3
TGCGCCAGCAGCTTGAGCGGGGGGGCAGATACGCAGTATTTT
CASSLSGGADTQYF
>TRBV7-9|TRBD1|.|TRBJ1-1
TGTGCCAGCAGCTCAAAGGTCTCGACAGGGCATATGAACACTGAAGCTTTCTTT
CASSSKVSTGHMNTEAFF
>TRBV2|.|.|TRBJ2-7
TGTGCCAGTCGGGCTAGGAAAATCGAGCAGTACTTC
CASRARKIEQYF
>TRBV29-1|TRBD1|.|TRBJ2-7
TGCAGCGTAGCCGGACAGGGGAACGAGCAGTACTTC
CSVAGQGNEQYF
>TRBV19|.|.|TRBJ2-3
TGTGCCAGTAGTCTAGACGACTATAGCGCAGATACGCAGTATTTT
CASSLDDYSADTQYF
>TRBV10-3|TRBD2|.|TRBJ2-7
TGTGCCATCAGTGACAAACGGGGGCTGACTAGCGGGGGGTACGAGCAGTACTTC
CAISDKRGLTSGGYEQYF